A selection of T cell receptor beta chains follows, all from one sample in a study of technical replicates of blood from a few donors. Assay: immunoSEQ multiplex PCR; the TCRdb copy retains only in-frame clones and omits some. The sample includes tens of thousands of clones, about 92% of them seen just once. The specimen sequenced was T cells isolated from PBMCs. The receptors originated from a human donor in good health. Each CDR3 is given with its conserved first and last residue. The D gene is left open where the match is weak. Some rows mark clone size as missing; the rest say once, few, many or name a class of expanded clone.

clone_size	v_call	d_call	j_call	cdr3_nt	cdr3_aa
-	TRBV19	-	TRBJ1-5	TGTGCTAGTAATATAGGACAGAAGCCCCAGCATTTT	CASNIGQKPQHF
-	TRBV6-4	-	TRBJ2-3	TGTGCCAGCAGTGGTCCCCCGCGGACAGATACGCAGTATTTT	CASSGPPRTDTQYF
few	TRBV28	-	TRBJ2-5	TGTGCCAGCAGTCGGGGACTGACACAAGAGACCCAGTACTTC	CASSRGLTQETQYF
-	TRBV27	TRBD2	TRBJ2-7	TGTGCCAGCAGTTTATTGACTAGCGAGTACGAGCAGTACTTC	CASSLLTSEYEQYF
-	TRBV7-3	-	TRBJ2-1	TGTGCCAGCAGCTCTATAGCCGATTCCTACAATGAGCAGTTCTTC	CASSSIADSYNEQFF
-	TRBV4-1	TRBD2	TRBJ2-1	TGCGCCAGCAGCCAAGAGGGACTAGCGGGAGAGGGTGAGCAGTTCTTC	CASSQEGLAGEGEQFF
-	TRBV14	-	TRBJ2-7	TGTGCCAGCAGCCAATACAGGGAACTTAGCTCCTACGAGCAGTACTTC	CASSQYRELSSYEQYF
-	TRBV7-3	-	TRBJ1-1	TGTGCCAGCAGCTTAGGCCTAGGTGGGGAAGCTTTCTTT	CASSLGLGGEAFF
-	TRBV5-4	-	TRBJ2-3	TGTGCCAGCAGCTCTAGCGGCACAGATACGCAGTATTTT	CASSSSGTDTQYF
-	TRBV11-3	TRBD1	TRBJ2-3	TGTGCCAGCTGGGGGACAGCAACAGATACGCAGTATTTT	CASWGTATDTQYF
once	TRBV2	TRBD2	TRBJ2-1	TGTGCCAGCAGTCGGTATAGCGGGCTCTACAATGAGCAGTTCTTC	CASSRYSGLYNEQFF
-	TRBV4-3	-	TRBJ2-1	TGCGCCAGCAGCCAAGATGTTATCCTAAATGAGCAGTTCTTC	CASSQDVILNEQFF
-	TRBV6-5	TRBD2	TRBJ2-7	TGTGCCAGCAGGCTACTAGCGGGTGACTCCTACGAGCAGTACTTC	CASRLLAGDSYEQYF
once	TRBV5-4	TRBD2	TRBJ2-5	TGTGCCAGTTCGGTTACTAGCGGGAGGGAAGAGACCCAGTACTTC	CASSVTSGREETQYF
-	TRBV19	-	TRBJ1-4	TGTGCCAGTAAAAACAGAATACTAACTAATGAAAAACTGTTTTTT	CASKNRILTNEKLFF
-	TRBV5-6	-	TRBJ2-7	TGTGCCAGCAGCTGGGGACACACAAAGGTCGAGCAGTACTTC	CASSWGHTKVEQYF
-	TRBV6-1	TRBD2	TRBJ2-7	TGTGCCAGCGAACGGACTAGCGCGAGTATCTACGAGCAGTACTTC	CASERTSASIYEQYF
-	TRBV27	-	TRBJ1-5	TGTGCCAGCAGTTTCGGACAGAGTTATCAGCCCCAGCATTTT	CASSFGQSYQPQHF